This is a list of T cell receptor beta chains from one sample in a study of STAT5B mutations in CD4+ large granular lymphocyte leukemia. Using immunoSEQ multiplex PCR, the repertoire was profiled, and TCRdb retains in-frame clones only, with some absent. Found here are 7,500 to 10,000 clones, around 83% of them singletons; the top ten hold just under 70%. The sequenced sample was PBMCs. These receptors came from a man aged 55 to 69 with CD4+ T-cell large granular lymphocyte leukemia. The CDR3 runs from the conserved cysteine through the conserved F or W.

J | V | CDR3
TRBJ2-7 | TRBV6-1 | CASSEVAGGINEQYF
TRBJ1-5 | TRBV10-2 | CASSEFPGGGRNQPQHF
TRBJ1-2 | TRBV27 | CASSLQGYGYTF
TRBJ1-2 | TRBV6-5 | CASRADRSYGYTF
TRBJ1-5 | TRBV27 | CASSLTRGSNQPQHF
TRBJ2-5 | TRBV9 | CASSAPLSGEVETQYF
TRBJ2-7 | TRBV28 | CASTVGGGRNEQYF
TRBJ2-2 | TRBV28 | CASSLWGQRETGELFF
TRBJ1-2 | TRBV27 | CASSLSPRRGYTF
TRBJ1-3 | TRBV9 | CASSATGGGPSGNTIYF
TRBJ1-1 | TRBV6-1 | CASSEPGTGVPEAFF
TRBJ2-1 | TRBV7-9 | CASSSSGRAYNEQFF
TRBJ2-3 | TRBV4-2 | CASSQVTQGLVHTQYF
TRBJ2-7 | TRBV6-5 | CASRSWDQTYEQYF
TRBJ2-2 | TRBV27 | CASSFGTVNTGELFF
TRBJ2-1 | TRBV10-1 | CASSHRGDSSYNEQFF
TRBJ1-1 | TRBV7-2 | CASSLSQNTEAFF
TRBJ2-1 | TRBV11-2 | CASNQGVGSGYNEQFF
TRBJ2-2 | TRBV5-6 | CASSPDVGSVAGELFF
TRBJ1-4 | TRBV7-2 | CASSLGQGVNEKLFF
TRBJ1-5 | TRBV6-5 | CASRETAYSNQPQHF
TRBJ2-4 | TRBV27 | CASSLTGPPGNIQYF
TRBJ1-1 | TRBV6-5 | CASSYSPGGRGTEAFF
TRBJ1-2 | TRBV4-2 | CASSPSDRGGMDYGYTF
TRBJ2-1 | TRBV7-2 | CASSLGRGSDEQFF